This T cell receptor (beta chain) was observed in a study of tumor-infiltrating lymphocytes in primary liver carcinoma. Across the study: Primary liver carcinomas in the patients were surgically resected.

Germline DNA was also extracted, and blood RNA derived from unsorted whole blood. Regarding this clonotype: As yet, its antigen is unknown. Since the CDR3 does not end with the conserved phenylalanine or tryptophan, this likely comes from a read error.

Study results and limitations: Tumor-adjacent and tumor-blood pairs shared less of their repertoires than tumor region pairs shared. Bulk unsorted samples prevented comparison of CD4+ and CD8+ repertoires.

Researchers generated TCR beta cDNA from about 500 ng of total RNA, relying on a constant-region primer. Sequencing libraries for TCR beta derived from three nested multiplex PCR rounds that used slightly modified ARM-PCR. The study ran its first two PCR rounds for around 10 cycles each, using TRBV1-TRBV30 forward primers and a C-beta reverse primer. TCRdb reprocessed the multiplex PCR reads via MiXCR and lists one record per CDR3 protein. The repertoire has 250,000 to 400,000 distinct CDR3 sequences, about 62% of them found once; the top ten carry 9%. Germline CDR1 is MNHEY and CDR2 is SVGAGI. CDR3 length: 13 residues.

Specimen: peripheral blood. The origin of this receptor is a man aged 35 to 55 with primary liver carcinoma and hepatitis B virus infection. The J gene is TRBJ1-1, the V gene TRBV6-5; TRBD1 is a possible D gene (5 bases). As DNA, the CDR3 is TGTGTCAGCAGTTATGGGACGAACACTGAAGCTTTCTCT. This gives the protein CVSSYGTNTEAFS.